This T cell receptor beta chain is from a study of identical twins. Regarding the study as a whole: Monozygotic twins shared more out-of-frame TCR alpha than recombination models predicted.

For this clonotype: Its antigen is unidentified.

TCRdb reanalysed the 5' RACE reads using MiXCR and keeps one entry per CDR3 protein. Of 450,000 or so distinct CDR3 sequences in the sample, approximately 14% are singletons; the top ten hold approximately 0.98%. This sample was shared with a second study, whose subject was yellow fever vaccine responses in identical twins.

This receptor was taken from a woman in her late teens or twenties in good health. Material: CD4+ T cells sorted from blood.

Here the CDR3 DNA reads TGTGCCAGCAGTACTAGCGGGGGGTACAATGAGCAGTTCTTC. Protein product: CASSTSGGYNEQFF. The gene calls are TRBV7-9 and TRBJ2-1; 12 bases fit TRBD2. CDR3 length equals 14 residues. V trimming: 6 bases; J trimming: 4 bases; junction bases outside the gene matches: 1. Germline V CDR1 and CDR2: SEHNR, FQNEAQ (reference sequence).